The 8 T cell receptor beta chains below come from one sample, sequenced in a study of blood T cell repertoires in COVID-19. Clones were sequenced by immunoSEQ multiplex PCR, and TCRdb holds only the in-frame ones, with some missing. Counted here are over 75,000 clones, 85% to 90% occurring once; the ten biggest clones make up 1.5%. Sequenced: peripheral blood. The receptor source for this set is a human donor with active COVID-19. The donor label of this sample is uncertain.

The chain joins TRBV25-1 to TRBJ1-2, with D possibly TRBD1 on 6 matching bases. The CDR3 consists of 17 residues. Deletions cut 1 base from V and 4 bases from J, with 19 bases between. From germline, CDR1 is MGHDK and CDR2 SYGVNS. For the CDR3, the DNA is TGTGCCAGCAGTGAATTTCGGTCTGGGGGCAGGAGCTATGGCTACACCTTC. This gives the protein CASSEFRSGGRSYGYTF.

CDR3 nucleotides: TGTGCCAGCAGCCAAGATCTAGTAAGGTCAGATACGCAGTATTTT. Protein: CASSQDLVRSDTQYF. This sequence joins TRBV14 and TRBJ2-3, with D uncertain. Trimming removed 0 bases from V and 4 bases from J, with 11 bases in between. The germline CDR1 and CDR2 sequences are SGHDN and FVKESK. The length of the CDR3 is 15 residues.

The chain combines TRBV11-2 with TRBJ2-3; a possible D gene is TRBD2 (6 bases). CDR1 and CDR2 (germline): SGHAT, FQNNGV. The CDR3 runs to 17 residues. V shed 5 bases and J shed 0 bases, with 18 bases lying between them. CDR3 sequence reads: CASSPILGTGSTDTQYF. CDR3 nucleotides: TGTGCCAGCAGCCCAATCCTCGGGACTGGGAGCACAGATACGCAGTATTTT.

The CDR3 nucleotides are TGTGCCAGCAGCCAGGGACTAGCCGGCTCTGATACGCAGTATTTT. Translating it yields CASSQGLAGSDTQYF. This chain connects TRBV7-9 to TRBJ2-3; 9 nucleotides match TRBD2. The CDR3 consists of 15 residues. V was pared by 5 bases and J by 6 bases, with 9 bases of the junction left unmatched. In germline, CDR1 is SEHNR, CDR2 FQNEAQ (reference sequence).

This chain links TRBV9 with TRBJ2-3, with TRBD2 matching 16 bases. Germline lookup yields CDR1 SGDLS and CDR2 YYNGEE. With V trimmed by 1 base and J by 4 bases, 6 bases remained unmatched. This CDR3 contains 18 residues. The CDR3 coding sequence is TGTGCCAGCAGCGTATCTGCGGGACTAGCGGGGGGGCCAGATACGCAGTATTTT. Amino acids: CASSVSAGLAGGPDTQYF.

The rearrangement links TRBV6-4 to TRBJ2-3; 8 bases align to TRBD1. Unmatched junction bases numbered 10, after V lost 6 bases and J lost 5 bases. Germline values: CDR1 MRHNA, CDR2 SNTAGT. The CDR3 length is 15 residues. The CDR3 region is CASRESGGRGDTQYF. In DNA form, the CDR3 reads TGTGCCAGCAGGGAATCAGGGGGCCGGGGAGATACGCAGTATTTT.

The chain uses TRBV18 and TRBJ1-6; D remains unclear. Trimming shortened V by 2 bases and J by 10 bases, and 12 bases separated the two germline ends. The CDR3 extends over 14 amino acids. Per the germline V gene, CDR1 is KGHSH and CDR2 is LQKENI. The CDR3 DNA reads as TGTGCCAGCTCACCAGGAGAACCGGGGTCACCCCTCCACTTT. This encodes CASSPGEPGSPLHF. Combining the CDR3 with reference TRBV18 and TRBJ1-6 gives the whole variable domain NAGVMQNPRHLVRRRGQEARLRCSPMKGHSHVYWYRQLPEEGLKFMVYLQKENIIDESGMPKERFSAEFPKEGPSILRIQQVVRGDSAAYFCASSPGEPGSPLHFGNGTRLTVT.

In this sample, this clone turned up a few times. J is TRBJ2-5 and V is TRBV19, with 9 bases matching TRBD1. The junction had 9 bases not matched to a gene; V was cut back by 6 bases and J by 4 bases. CDR1 is LNHDA, CDR2 SQIVND, per germline (reference sequence). This CDR3 is built from 15 residues. Written as DNA, the CDR3 is TGTGCCAGTAGACTACTGGGACAGGGCGTAGAGACCCAGTACTTC. Protein: CASRLLGQGVETQYF.